Below, 10 T cell receptor beta chains from the same sample are listed, as sequenced in a study of blood T cell repertoires in COVID-19. TCRdb keeps only in-frame clones here, not all; method: immunoSEQ multiplex PCR. The sample includes roughly 320,000 clones, under 90% of them seen just once. The sequenced material came from peripheral blood. Receptor source: a woman younger than 45 with COVID-19, enrolled during active disease.

The rearrangement joins TRBV5-1 to TRBJ2-7; a weak D match, TRBD1 (6 bases). CDR1 is SGHRS and CDR2 is YFSETQ in the germline V gene. This CDR3 contains 14 residues. V dropped 2 bases and J dropped 0 bases, with 9 bases sitting between them. CDR3 amino acids: CASSLDRSSYEQYF. The CDR3 DNA reads as TGCGCCAGCAGCTTAGACAGGAGCTCCTACGAGCAGTACTTC.

This clone is a singleton in its sample. This chain joins TRBV18 and TRBJ1-2, with a possible D match to TRBD1 (5 bases). Trimming cost V 3 bases and J 6 bases, with 8 bases left between them. In germline, CDR1 is KGHSH, CDR2 LQKENI. The CDR3 runs 12 residues. The chain's CDR3 is CASSPQGNGYTF. CDR3 nucleotides: TGTGCCAGCTCACCTCAGGGAAATGGCTACACCTTC.

This clone was counted once. The chain recombines TRBV19 with TRBJ1-2, with no clear D. Trimming stripped 6 bases from V and 0 bases from J, with 8 bases between. Germline values: CDR1 LNHDA, CDR2 SQIVND (reference sequence). The CDR3 runs to 13 residues. The DNA of the CDR3 is TGTGCCAGTAGATCTGGGCCTAACTATGGCTACACCTTC. As protein: CASRSGPNYGYTF.

J is TRBJ2-7 and V is TRBV7-2; D is perhaps TRBD1 (5 bases). Trimming removed 1 base at V and 7 bases at J, with 11 bases between. This CDR3 is 13 amino acids long. The germline gives CDR1 SGHTA, CDR2 FQGNSA. CDR3 residues: CASSLVQGREQYF. In DNA form, the CDR3 reads TGTGCCAGCAGCTTAGTTCAGGGTAGGGAGCAGTACTTC.

The rearrangement joins TRBV30 to TRBJ2-1; tentative D call: TRBD2 (5 bases). Trimming took 3 bases from V and 7 from J, leaving 13 bases between them. CDR3 size: 13 residues. Germline V gene sequence: CDR1 GTSNPN, CDR2 SVGIG (reference sequence). CDR3 sequence (DNA): TGTGCCTGGAGGCCATTATCGGGGAATGAGCAGTTCTTC. This translates into CAWRPLSGNEQFF.

The chain has TRBV9 and TRBJ2-3; D perhaps matches TRBD2 (7 bases). V was pared by 0 bases and J by 2 bases, with 13 bases between. Germline V gene sequence: CDR1 SGDLS, CDR2 YYNGEE. This CDR3 is 16 amino acids long. CDR3 in amino acids: CASSVAPGGHTDTQYF. Written as DNA, the CDR3 is TGTGCCAGCAGCGTAGCTCCCGGGGGGCACACAGATACGCAGTATTTT. The full variable domain, with the rest looked up from reference TRBV9 and TRBJ2-3, is DSGVTQTPKHLITATGQRVTLRCSPRSGDLSVYWYQQSLDQGLQFLIQYYNGEERAKGNILERFSAQQFPDLHSELNLSSLELGDSALYFCASSVAPGGHTDTQYFGPGTRLTVL.

The genes are TRBV6-2 or TRBV6-3 and TRBJ2-1, with no clear D. The CDR3 runs to 14 residues. CDR1 MNHEY and CDR2 SVGEGT come from the germline V gene. V was trimmed by 0 bases and J by 4 bases, leaving 7 bases between them. In nucleotides, the CDR3 is TGTGCCAGCAGTTACTCACCAGCGTACAATGAGCAGTTCTTC. Protein: CASSYSPAYNEQFF.

In the case of this clone: Other DNA sequences in this specimen translate into the identical CDR3. The rearrangement joins TRBV18 to TRBJ1-1; D perhaps matches TRBD1 (5 bases). Germline V gene sequence: CDR1 KGHSH, CDR2 LQKENI. Between the trimmed V and J ends, which lost 1 base and 5 bases, there was a span of 8 bases. The CDR3 covers 13 residues. CDR3 protein: CASSPLGGTEAFF. The CDR3 nucleotides read TGTGCCAGCTCACCACTGGGGGGAACTGAAGCTTTCTTT.

This chain connects TRBV11-2 to TRBJ1-2; D perhaps matches TRBD1 (5 bases). This CDR3 region has 12 residues. Germline V gene lookup returns CDR1 SGHAT and CDR2 FQNNGV. V was pared by 5 bases and J by 6 bases, with 10 bases between. The CDR3 here is CASSRTGDGYTF. Here the CDR3 DNA reads TGTGCCAGCAGCCGCACGGGGGATGGCTACACCTTC.

About this clone itself: The sample holds other DNA sequences that translate to the same CDR3. The chain employs TRBV21-1 and TRBJ1-6; the table's D call, TRBD1, was not checked against the DNA. TRBV21-1 is a pseudogene segment. The CDR3 length is 15 residues. DNA for the CDR3: TGTGCCAGCAGCAAAGGGCACAGGGGCAATTCACCCCTCCACTTT. Residues: CASSKGHRGNSPLHF.